This entry lists 14 T cell receptor beta chains sequenced from one sample in a study of CD8+ T cells in alopecia areata. Treatment given: oral pan-JAK inhibitor, 5-10 mg twice daily. RNA, once extracted, was reverse transcribed into cDNA for use as the sequencing template. Generated by immunoSEQ multiplex PCR, the TCRdb table keeps only in-frame clones and is missing some. Of fewer than 200,000 clones in the sample, roughly three fifths are singletons; the top ten hold roughly an eighth. The specimen was CD8+ T cells sorted from blood, collected at week 24, from a patient treated with tofacitinib. Receptor source: a human donor with alopecia areata.

This clone was picked up a small number of times. This chain uses TRBV29-1 with TRBJ1-2; D ambiguous. V was clipped by 6 bases and J by 6 bases, with 17 bases between them. The CDR3 length is 13 residues. Germline-derived CDR1 and CDR2 are SQVTM and ANQGSEA. CDR3 sequence: CSVPAGSVNGYTF. The CDR3 coding sequence is TGCAGCGTACCCGCCGGGAGCGTGAATGGCTACACCTTC.

This clone was seen more than once but under ten times. This chain connects TRBV13 to TRBJ2-7; D is unresolved. V was shortened by 0 bases and J by 0 bases, with 12 bases between the two germline ends. The CDR3 has 16 residues. CDR1 is PRHDT and CDR2 is FYEKMQ in the germline V gene (reference sequence). In nucleotides, the CDR3 is TGTGCCAGCAGCTTAGGCGTCACCTCGAGCTCCTACGAGCAGTACTTC. Translated, it gives CASSLGVTSSSYEQYF.

This clone was observed once. The genes are TRBV4-2 and TRBJ2-3; 10 nucleotides match TRBD2. Germline loops: CDR1 LGHNA, CDR2 YNFKEQ. This CDR3 is 15 amino acids long. J was trimmed by 5 bases and V by 1 base; bases with no gene match: 3. The CDR3 reads CASSQGLAGVDTQYF. In DNA form, the CDR3 reads TGTGCCAGCAGCCAAGGTCTAGCGGGGGTAGATACGCAGTATTTT.

The chain links TRBV19 to TRBJ2-2; D gene ambiguous. The CDR3 totals 14 residues. The V gene lost 4 bases and the J gene lost 5 bases, with 11 bases spanning the gap. From germline, CDR1 is LNHDA and CDR2 SQIVND (reference sequence). CDR3: CASSSFRRTGELFF. The CDR3 nucleotides read TGTGCCAGTAGTAGTTTCCGCAGAACCGGGGAGCTGTTTTTT.

This chain links TRBV9 with TRBJ2-3, with D maybe TRBD2 (7 bases). Trimming pared 1 base from V and 2 bases from J, leaving 11 bases between. This CDR3 has 15 residues. Per the germline V gene, CDR1 is SGDLS and CDR2 is YYNGEE. The CDR3 region is CASSVRGGDTDTQYF. CDR3 DNA sequence: TGTGCCAGCAGCGTAAGAGGGGGGGACACAGATACGCAGTATTTT.

The J gene is TRBJ2-1, the V gene TRBV27; the match to TRBD2 covers 8 bases. V was pared by 4 bases and J by 2 bases, with 13 bases of the junction left unmatched. Germline CDR1 MNHEY, CDR2 SMNVEV (reference sequence). The CDR3 totals 18 residues. DNA for the CDR3: TGTGCCAGCAGTTACAACTGGGGGACTAGTGCCACCTACAATGAGCAGTTCTTC. It is translated as CASSYNWGTSATYNEQFF.

The chain combines TRBV27 with TRBJ1-2; 8 nucleotides match TRBD1. CDR1 MNHEY and CDR2 SMNVEV come from the germline V gene (reference sequence). The CDR3 covers 16 residues. J lost 5 bases, V lost 5 bases, and 13 bases had no gene match. Written as DNA, the CDR3 is TGTGCCAGCAGTCTCCGAACTCCCGGGACAGGTTATGGCTACACCTTC. Encoded protein: CASSLRTPGTGYGYTF.

A note on this clone: Other DNA sequences in the same sample also yield this CDR3. CDR3 coding DNA: TGTGCCAGCAGCGGGGGAACAGATACGCAGTATTTT. Its translation: CASSGGTDTQYF. This chain joins TRBV7-9 and TRBJ2-3; perhaps D is TRBD1 or TRBD2 (5 bases each). This CDR3 is built from 12 residues. Germline values: CDR1 SEHNR, CDR2 FQNEAQ (reference sequence). The germline V and J ends were trimmed by 5 bases and 3 bases, with 6 bases remaining between them.

The V and J genes are TRBV7-9 and TRBJ1-1; D gene ambiguous. Germline CDR1 is SEHNR and CDR2 is FQNEAQ (reference sequence). Trimming removed 5 bases from V and 1 base from J, with 5 bases in between. The CDR3 is 12 residues long. The CDR3 reads CASSVKNTEAFF. The CDR3 DNA reads as TGTGCCAGCAGCGTCAAGAACACTGAAGCTTTCTTT.

The chain recombines TRBV29-1 with TRBJ2-7, with D possibly matching TRBD2 (6 bases). The CDR3 extends over 17 amino acids. V was pared by 0 bases and J by 2 bases, with 20 bases between. Germline CDR1 and CDR2: SQVTM and ANQGSEA. CDR3 amino acids: CSVEDRPGGEGAYEQYF. CDR3 coding DNA: TGCAGCGTTGAAGATAGGCCCGGAGGGGAAGGGGCCTACGAGCAGTACTTC.

The chain is built from TRBV5-1 and TRBJ2-5, with TRBD1 matching over 7 bases. The CDR3 spans 14 residues. Trimming at V came to 0 bases and at J to 5 bases, leaving 4 bases not matched to a gene. Germline CDR1 SGHRS, CDR2 YFSETQ. The DNA of the CDR3 is TGCGCCAGCAGCTTGGAGGGGGCCGGGGAGACCCAGTACTTC. Amino acid sequence: CASSLEGAGETQYF. The full variable domain, its missing parts supplied by reference TRBV5-1 and TRBJ2-5, is KAGVTQTPRYLIKTRGQQVTLSCSPISGHRSVSWYQQTPGQGLQFLFEYFSETQRNKGNFPGRFSGRQFSNSRSEMNVSTLELGDSALYLCASSLEGAGETQYFGPGTRLLVL.

There are a few counts of this clone. V is TRBV7-8 and J is TRBJ2-2; D not resolved. Germline V gene sequence: CDR1 SGHVS, CDR2 FQNEAQ. This CDR3 contains 19 residues. Trimming removed 1 base from V and 1 base from J, with 19 bases in between. In nucleotides, the CDR3 is TGTGCCAGCAGCTTAGTAGCAGTACCCCCCAACCGGAACACCGGGGAGCTGTTTTTT. Translation gives CASSLVAVPPNRNTGELFF.

V and J are TRBV4-1 and TRBJ2-1; 10 bases match TRBD2. The length of the CDR3 is 15 residues. Per germline, CDR1 MGHRA and CDR2 YSYEKL. The J segment lost 7 bases and the V segment lost 2 bases, leaving 5 bases of the junction unmatched. CDR3 DNA sequence: TGCGCCAGCAGCCAACTAGCGGGGGAGGGAAATGAGCAGTTCTTC. Protein product: CASSQLAGEGNEQFF.

The chain carries TRBV30 and TRBJ2-1; D remains unclear. This CDR3 spans 13 amino acids. Germline V CDR1 and CDR2: GTSNPN, SVGIG (reference sequence). V was trimmed by 2 bases and J by 4 bases, leaving 9 bases between them. The DNA of the CDR3 is TGTGCCTGGAGTCCCGCCCAATACAATGAGCAGTTCTTC. As protein: CAWSPAQYNEQFF.